Reported below is one T cell receptor beta chain. The entry originates in a study of shared clonotypes between healthy human individuals. Deletions cut 2 bases from V and 5 bases from J, with 16 bases between. Germline CDR1 SGHTA, CDR2 FQGNSA. The CDR3 loop spans 15 amino acids. Profiling relied on immunoSEQ multiplex PCR, and the TCRdb table lists in-frame clones only, not all of them. This table holds some 240,000 clones, 65% found once. The TCR was taken from a young man in good health. Specimen: memory CD4+ T cells sorted from blood. The subset denotes: CD45RA-negative fraction. The gene calls are TRBV7-2 and TRBJ2-7; D remains ambiguous. CDR3 nucleotide sequence: TGTGCCAGCAGCTTATCCGGGCGGTCCGCAGACGAGCAGTACTTC. This encodes CASSLSGRSADEQYF.